This T cell receptor beta chain was sequenced in a study of blood T cells in healthy people across ages (dated by TCRdb to about 2015). Broadly, across the study: In model experiments, template switching captured roughly one uniquely barcoded TCR beta cDNA molecule for every two T cells. The study measured age-related changes in TCR beta repertoire diversity using deep sequencing normalized with unique cDNA molecular identifiers. The donors were split into four age groups: young (average 16 years), middle-aged (roughly 40), aged (approximately 59) and long-lived (approximately 80). To avoid experimental bias, donors of different ages were spread randomly across the sequencing lanes. Using the same blood draw, the study looked at two additional independent replicas of 1 million unique cDNA reads for two donors, one aged 18 to 30 and the other aged 80 or older. General study outcomes and caveats: As age increased, observed TCR beta diversity per million T cells dropped in a roughly linear way, and a significant reduction was already evident by age about 40. The CMV infection status of donors was not known, potentially confounding age-related changes in expanded clonotypes. Compared with the aged group, the long-lived group had more naive CD4+ T cells, fewer expanded clones and increased TCR diversity, suggesting age selection. Estimates of total diversity based on one million sequenced T cells were regarded as lower bounds and as underestimates. The percentage of naive T cells measured by flow cytometry correlated strongly with observed TCR beta diversity. Because profiling used bulk unsorted PBMCs, naive and antigen-experienced compartments could not be compared conclusively.

The protocol used for the library was 5' RACE. This sample was sequenced with an Illumina HiSeq 2500. A second PCR of about 6 to 11 cycles was run with a J-beta primer mix and a sample-barcoded 5' primer. A unique molecular identifier was introduced onto each TCR beta cDNA molecule by a template-switch 5' adaptor carrying 12 random nucleotides. Each sample yielded at least 2.5 million CDR3-containing paired-end reads. All of the RNA was converted into first-strand cDNA using the Mint cDNA synthesis kit, with a TRBC-specific oligonucleotide serving as the primer. Following uracil-DNA glycosylase treatment, a first 18-cycle PCR with universal primers M1SS and BC2_uni_R was performed on all cDNA. On the authors' methods: Normalization of each sample was performed by random selection of 1 million high-quality reads, each carrying a distinct molecular identifier. Instead of being binned into consensus sequences, reads that shared molecular identifiers were thrown out. MiTCR, run with a Q25 quality threshold and the strictest error-elimination algorithm, handled CDR3 identification, clonotype clustering and error correction. A nonparametric unseen species model using Euler transformation provided a lower-bound estimate of total TCR beta diversity. TCRdb redid the processing of the public reads, applying fastp at Q25 and MiXCR, and retained in-frame beta chains. Rows with a matching CDR3 protein are joined into one entry that keeps the most common DNA and genes. TCRdb assigned the V and J calls; the authors' analysis was not used. This sample is represented by about 1.6 million distinct CDR3 sequences; almost 35% of them were singletons. Around 11% of the sample rests with the top ten.

Details on this clonotype: This receptor's antigen is unknown. Mismatch with germline at one junction end may stem from a read error.

The donors were roughly 39 Caucasian individuals from Russia, aged roughly 6 to 90 years, who were systemically healthy. Each donor gave about 9.7 milliliters of peripheral blood, drawn into EDTA-treated Vacutainer tubes. PBMCs were isolated by Ficoll-Paque density-gradient centrifugation, with at least 7 million obtained per sample. Total RNA, at least 6 micrograms per sample, was extracted from PBMCs with Trizol reagent. For every donor, flow cytometry on a PBMC aliquot measured the percentage of naive CD45RAhigh/CD27high T cells. Material for sequencing was blood. The TCR originated in a woman in her twenties or thirties in good health.

This receptor carries the CDR3 CASCQVFTDTQYF. The DNA sequence reads TGTGCCAGCTGCCAAGTGTTTACGGATACGCAGTATTTT. The receptor chain draws on TRBV3-1 and TRBJ2-3, with the D segment identity uncertain. The germline V gene (reference sequence) provides CDR1 LGHDT and CDR2 YNNKEL. The CDR3 runs 13 amino acids, cysteine and phenylalanine included. CDR3 DNA is the only sequence kept; it has 39 bases, read in frame from the first base.